These 25 T cell receptor beta chains share one sample of origin, sequenced in a study of OX40 agonist ivuxolimab in advanced cancers. The data were produced by immunoSEQ multiplex PCR, yet TCRdb's version contains in-frame clones alone and is incomplete. Counted here are about 61,000 clones, 86% occurring once; the ten biggest clones make up over 0.45%. The sequencing here drew on CD4+ or CD8+ T cells sorted from blood, taken in a trial of the OX40 agonist ivuxolimab. Receptors were obtained from an adult with an advanced solid tumor such as melanoma, head and neck, liver or kidney cancer.

The rearrangement links TRBV7-8 to TRBJ2-1; 7 bases agree with TRBD2. Germline V gene lookup returns CDR1 SGHVS and CDR2 FQNEAQ. V shed 3 bases and J 4 bases; nucleotides not matched to a gene: 3. The CDR3 is made up of 14 amino acids. Here the CDR3 reads CASSFQRGYNEQFF. CDR3 bases: TGTGCCAGCAGCTTTCAGCGGGGTTACAATGAGCAGTTCTTC.

V gene TRBV18 combines with J gene TRBJ1-3; tentatively, D is TRBD1 (5 bases). Trimming took off 4 bases at V and 4 bases at J, with 8 bases between the two ends. Germline V gene lookup returns CDR1 KGHSH and CDR2 LQKENI. The CDR3 totals 13 residues. For the CDR3, the DNA is TGTGCCAGCTCACAAGGGACCGGAAACACCATATATTTT. Protein: CASSQGTGNTIYF.

This clone was detected only a few times. This chain links TRBV4-1 with TRBJ1-6; 8 nucleotides align to TRBD1. With 0 bases clipped from V and 16 bases from J, the junction kept 5 bases outside the gene matches. Germline V gene data show CDR1 as MGHRA and CDR2 as YSYEKL. The CDR3 is 13 residues long. Written as DNA, the CDR3 is TGCGCCAGCAGCCAAGATCGGGACAGGAAACTCCACTTT. Translating gives CASSQDRDRKLHF.

This sequence joins TRBV7-9 and TRBJ2-7; 7 bases agree with TRBD2. Per germline, CDR1 SEHNR and CDR2 FQNEAQ (reference sequence). The CDR3 consists of 14 residues. The trim removed 5 bases at V and 2 bases at J, leaving 6 bases unmatched. CDR3 region: CASSPRLAPYEQYF. The DNA for the CDR3 is TGTGCCAGCAGCCCAAGACTAGCCCCCTACGAGCAGTACTTC.

This clone was counted a single time. The chain has TRBV5-1 and TRBJ2-3, with D tentatively TRBD2 (6 bases). The CDR3 totals 16 residues. V lost 0 bases and J 4 bases, leaving 15 bases between the germline ends. The V gene's germline CDR1 is SGHRS and CDR2 YFSETQ. CDR3 bases: TGCGCCAGCAGCTTGGCTGGCGGGATTGTCGCAGATACGCAGTATTTT. Translating it yields CASSLAGGIVADTQYF.

The chain uses TRBV14 and TRBJ1-1; TRBD1 might be the D (5 bases). Germline CDR1 SGHDN, CDR2 FVKESK. The length of the CDR3 is 17 residues. With 0 bases removed from V and 1 base from J, the gap between germline ends came to 15 bases. The CDR3 spells CASSQEYETVSNTEAFF. CDR3 sequence (DNA): TGTGCCAGCAGCCAAGAATACGAGACAGTATCGAACACTGAAGCTTTCTTT.

This rearrangement joins TRBV9 to TRBJ2-2, with 7 bases aligning to TRBD2. Germline lookup yields CDR1 SGDLS and CDR2 YYNGEE. The CDR3 loop spans 14 amino acids. The trim removed 5 bases at V and 2 bases at J, leaving 3 bases unmatched. This CDR3 reads CASRTSPNTGELFF. CDR3 nucleotides: TGTGCCAGCAGGACTAGCCCAAACACCGGGGAGCTGTTTTTT.

V gene TRBV5-4 combines with J gene TRBJ1-4; D gene unclear. Deletions cut 1 base from V and 3 bases from J, with 10 bases between. The CDR3 contains 15 residues. Per germline, CDR1 SGHNT and CDR2 YYREEE (reference sequence). The CDR3 region is CASSLIGRPNEKLFF. CDR3 nucleotides: TGTGCCAGCAGCTTGATAGGACGGCCTAATGAAAAACTGTTTTTT.

This chain uses TRBV7-3 with TRBJ1-1, with a weak D call TRBD1 (6 bases). Trimming took 1 base from V and 10 from J, leaving 13 bases between them. This CDR3 has 13 amino acids. Germline V gene sequence: CDR1 SGHTA, CDR2 FQGTGA. The DNA of the CDR3 is TGTGCCAGCAGCTTAAACACAGGGCAGCGAGCTTTCTTT. Residues: CASSLNTGQRAFF.

This clone was observed a single time. This chain connects TRBV28 to TRBJ1-4; no firm D call. CDR1 is MDHEN, CDR2 SYDVKM, per germline. This CDR3 comprises 16 residues. V lost 1 base and J 0 bases, leaving 9 bases between the germline ends. In DNA form, the CDR3 reads TGTGCCAGCAGTTTATCGCAGTCCGCAACTAATGAAAAACTGTTTTTT. It codes for CASSLSQSATNEKLFF.

The chain joins TRBV6-5 to TRBJ2-5; tentative D call: TRBD2 (5 bases). V lost 4 bases to trimming and J lost 5 bases, with 11 bases between them. Germline assignment: CDR1 MNHEY and CDR2 SVGAGI. The CDR3 loop spans 13 amino acids. The CDR3 bases are TGTGCCAGCAGTTGGCGAACGGGGGAGACCCAGTACTTC. This sequence encodes CASSWRTGETQYF.

The rearrangement joins TRBV7-8 to TRBJ1-3; the match to TRBD1 covers 9 bases. This CDR3 is built from 18 residues. The V gene end was trimmed by 5 bases and the J gene end by 0 bases; junction bases not matched to a gene: 11. Germline V gene sequence: CDR1 SGHVS, CDR2 FQNEAQ. CDR3 nucleotides: TGTGCCAGCAGCCCTAGAAGGGGACAGGGTTTCTCTGGAAACACCATATATTTT. It is translated as CASSPRRGQGFSGNTIYF. Full variable domain (rest looked up from reference TRBV7-8 and TRBJ1-3): GAGVSQSPRYKVAKRGQDVALRCDPISGHVSLFWYQQALGQGPEFLTYFQNEAQLDKSGLPSDRFFAERPEGSVSTLKIQRTQQEDSAVYLCASSPRRGQGFSGNTIYFGEGSWLTVV.

The chain carries TRBV6-6 and TRBJ1-3; D is perhaps TRBD1 (6 bases). Germline-derived CDR1 and CDR2 are MNHNY and SVGAGI (reference sequence). V was cut by 2 bases and J by 4 bases, with 9 bases left in between. The length of the CDR3 is 14 residues. CDR3 bases: TGTGCCAGCAGTTACGCGGGGGCCGGAAACACCATATATTTT. It encodes CASSYAGAGNTIYF.

V usage is TRBV9 and J usage is TRBJ2-5; unclear D gene. Trimming took 0 bases from V and 0 from J, leaving 6 bases between them. Germline lookup yields CDR1 SGDLS and CDR2 YYNGEE. The CDR3 has 14 residues. The CDR3 region is CASSVGSNQETQYF. CDR3 in DNA: TGTGCCAGCAGCGTAGGAAGTAACCAAGAGACCCAGTACTTC.

This clone showed up just a few times. This chain uses TRBV4-3 with TRBJ2-1; D is unclear. The V end lost 0 bases, the J end lost 5 bases, and 11 bases lay between the germline ends. The CDR3 totals 15 residues. CDR1 and CDR2 from the germline V gene are LGHNA and YSLEER. The CDR3 DNA follows: TGCGCCAGCAGCCAAGATGTGACTTTACACAATGAGCAGTTCTTC. This codes for CASSQDVTLHNEQFF.

The chain joins TRBV2 to TRBJ1-2, with D tentatively TRBD1 (5 bases). CDR3 size: 14 residues. Trimming shortened V by 1 base and J by 3 bases, and 9 bases separated the two germline ends. Per the germline V gene, CDR1 is SNHLY and CDR2 is FYNNEI. The CDR3: CASSEGGGDYGYTF. The CDR3, as DNA: TGTGCCAGCAGTGAAGGTGGGGGTGACTATGGCTACACCTTC.

The rearrangement uses TRBV30 and TRBJ2-5; 7 bases map to TRBD1. Germline-derived CDR1 and CDR2 are GTSNPN and SVGIG (reference sequence). V lost 5 bases, J lost 5 bases, and 5 bases stayed unmatched. The CDR3 is 12 amino acids. In DNA form, the CDR3 reads TGTGCCTGGTCCAGGGGGATCGAGACCCAGTACTTC. This sequence encodes CAWSRGIETQYF.

The rearrangement joins TRBV4-3 to TRBJ2-2; unclear D gene. This CDR3 has 14 amino acids. CDR1 LGHNA and CDR2 YSLEER come from the germline V gene. The ends were cut back, 4 bases at V and 6 bases at J, with 12 bases in the middle. The CDR3 spells CASSLNRAPGELFF. The CDR3 bases are TGCGCCAGCAGCCTCAATAGGGCTCCCGGGGAGCTGTTTTTT.

The chain carries TRBV27 and TRBJ1-4; the match to TRBD1 covers 10 bases. CDR3 size: 15 residues. The germline V gene encodes CDR1 MNHEY and CDR2 SMNVEV (reference sequence). V gave up 3 bases and J gave up 5 bases; unmatched junction bases: 3. CDR3 sequence: CASSLAGQGNEKLFF. The CDR3 coding sequence is TGTGCCAGCAGTTTGGCGGGACAGGGGAATGAAAAACTGTTTTTT.

A single count supports this clone. CDR3 DNA: TGTGCCAGCAGCGCCGGGACAGTTAGATTTAATGAAAAACTGTTTTTT. This gives the protein CASSAGTVRFNEKLFF. The genes are TRBV7-6 and TRBJ1-4; 7 bases are shared with TRBD1. The V gene end was trimmed by 5 bases and the J gene end by 4 bases; junction bases not matched to a gene: 10. This CDR3 has 16 amino acids. Germline V gene data show CDR1 as SGHVS and CDR2 as FNYEAQ. Full variable domain (outside the CDR3, taken from reference TRBV7-6 and TRBJ1-4): GAGVSQSPRYKVTKRGQDVALRCDPISGHVSLYWYRQALGQGPEFLTYFNYEAQQDKSGLPNDRFSAERPEGSISTLTIQRTEQRDSAMYRCASSAGTVRFNEKLFFGSGTQLSVL.

The count of this clone is one. The chain uses TRBV7-6 and TRBJ2-1; D may match TRBD1 or TRBD2 (7 bases each). The CDR3 spans 14 residues. Trimming removed 1 base at V and 10 bases at J, with 14 bases between. Per germline, CDR1 SGHVS and CDR2 FNYEAQ. In DNA, the CDR3 is TGTGCCAGCAGCTTAGGGGCAGGGGGGGGAGAGCAGTTCTTC. Amino acid sequence: CASSLGAGGGEQFF. The complete variable domain, with remaining parts taken from reference TRBV7-6 and TRBJ2-1, reads GAGVSQSPRYKVTKRGQDVALRCDPISGHVSLYWYRQALGQGPEFLTYFNYEAQQDKSGLPNDRFSAERPEGSISTLTIQRTEQRDSAMYRCASSLGAGGGEQFFGPGTRLTVL.

The genes are TRBV5-4 and TRBJ2-1, with TRBD1 matching 7 bases. The CDR3 has 15 amino acids. V shed 4 bases, J shed 4 bases, and the junction held 8 bases outside the gene matches. Looked up from germline, CDR1 is SGHNT and CDR2 is YYREEE (reference sequence). The CDR3 here is CASSQGQELYNEQFF. CDR3 nucleotide sequence: TGTGCCAGCAGCCAAGGACAGGAACTATACAATGAGCAGTTCTTC.

The rearrangement links TRBV9 to TRBJ1-5; D unclear. The germline V gene encodes CDR1 SGDLS and CDR2 YYNGEE. There are 14 residues in the CDR3. V lost 3 bases and J 0 bases, leaving 7 bases between the germline ends. This CDR3 reads CASSDQSSNQPQHF. Here the CDR3 DNA reads TGTGCCAGCAGCGACCAGAGTAGCAATCAGCCCCAGCATTTT.

This chain joins TRBV6-1 and TRBJ2-7, with D possibly being TRBD1 or TRBD2 (5 bases each). The CDR3 runs to 13 residues. The V gene lost 10 bases and the J gene lost 0 bases, with 13 bases spanning the gap. From germline, CDR1 is MNHNS and CDR2 SASEGT. The CDR3 reads CAIGTGPSYEQYF. CDR3 coding DNA: TGTGCCATCGGGACCGGACCCTCCTACGAGCAGTACTTC.

This clone was detected a few times. The rearrangement links TRBV7-8 to TRBJ1-1; 8 positions agree with TRBD1. CDR1 is SGHVS and CDR2 is FQNEAQ in the germline V gene. After removal of 4 bases from V and 0 bases from J, the junction contained 1 base not matched to a gene. There are 14 residues in the CDR3. The CDR3 DNA reads as TGTGCCAGCAGCTCGGGACAGGTGAACACTGAAGCTTTCTTT. Translation gives CASSSGQVNTEAFF.